What follows are 28 T cell receptor beta chains derived from one specimen sequenced in a study of blood T cell repertoires in COVID-19. Here immunoSEQ multiplex PCR was the method, and the copy in TCRdb shows in-frame clones only, minus some. This sample yields 100,000 to 150,000 clones, of which about four fifths are seen a single time; 10% to 15% belongs to the top ten. Sequenced material: peripheral blood. The receptors shown here come from an older woman with acute or convalescent COVID-19.

In its sample, this clone was seen a few times. V usage is TRBV29-1 and J usage is TRBJ2-6, with 13 bases that match TRBD2. With V trimmed by 5 bases and J by 0 bases, 10 bases remained unmatched. CDR3 size: 19 residues. Germline V CDR1 and CDR2: SQVTM, ANQGSEA. CDR3 nucleotides: TGCAGCGTTCTCTCCCGGACTAGCGGGGGCACCTCTGGGGCCAACGTCCTGACTTTC. It encodes CSVLSRTSGGTSGANVLTF.

This CDR3 reads CASSGQGIGPGQTQYF. For the CDR3, the DNA is TGTGCCAGCAGTGGACAGGGAATTGGTCCTGGGCAGACCCAGTACTTC. V and J are TRBV2 and TRBJ2-5; 7 bases are a match to TRBD1. Germline-derived CDR1 and CDR2 are SNHLY and FYNNEI. V lost 4 bases and J lost 6; bases outside the gene matches: 14. The CDR3 has 16 residues.

The chain combines TRBV19 with TRBJ1-2; D is perhaps TRBD1 (5 bases). Looked up from germline, CDR1 is LNHDA and CDR2 is SQIVND (reference sequence). V was pared by 6 bases and J by 8 bases, with 19 bases between. CDR3 size: 14 residues. CDR3 sequence (DNA): TGTGCCAGTAGGGTGGGCGGCGGGGCTCGGGGCTACACCTTC. Translation: CASRVGGGARGYTF.

The V and J genes are TRBV11-2 and TRBJ1-2; D uncertain. CDR3 length: 13 residues. Trimming removed 1 base at V and 7 bases at J, with 10 bases between. CDR1 is SGHAT, CDR2 FQNNGV, per germline. The CDR3 DNA reads TGTGCCAGCAGCTTAGCTGCAGGTAGTGGCTACACCTTC. Protein product: CASSLAAGSGYTF.

The chain uses TRBV19 and TRBJ1-1; TRBD1 aligns across 9 bases. V dropped 8 bases and J dropped 5; count of bases not matched to a gene: 18. CDR1 is LNHDA, CDR2 SQIVND, per germline (reference sequence). The CDR3 contains 17 residues. The CDR3 nucleotides are TGTGCCAGTGAGAGACGGACAGGGGTTATCGGAGGAACTGAAGCTTTCTTT. Protein product: CASERRTGVIGGTEAFF.

V and J are TRBV18 and TRBJ1-2; no firm D call. Per the germline V gene, CDR1 is KGHSH and CDR2 is LQKENI. The CDR3 has 16 amino acids. V was shortened by 3 bases and J by 0 bases, with 14 bases between the two germline ends. The CDR3: CASSPGWARTNYGYTF. In DNA, the CDR3 is TGTGCCAGCTCACCCGGCTGGGCCAGAACTAACTATGGCTACACCTTC.

The gene calls are TRBV5-6 and TRBJ2-4; 8 bases map to TRBD2. After removal of 0 bases from V and 7 bases from J, the junction contained 6 bases not matched to a gene. CDR1 is SGHDT, CDR2 YYEEEE, per germline. This CDR3 is built from 15 residues. CDR3 sequence: CASSLGQGGRNIQYF. The CDR3 bases are TGTGCCAGCAGCTTGGGTCAGGGCGGGAGGAACATTCAGTACTTC. Based on the CDR3 plus reference TRBV5-6 and TRBJ2-4, the full variable domain is DAGVTQSPTHLIKTRGQQVTLRCSPKSGHDTVSWYQQALGQGPQFIFQYYEEEERQRGNFPDRFSGHQFPNYSSELNVNALLLGDSALYLCASSLGQGGRNIQYFGAGTRLSVL.

The chain is built from TRBV6-5 and TRBJ1-2; D perhaps matches TRBD1 (6 bases). The CDR3 loop spans 15 amino acids. Germline CDR1 MNHEY, CDR2 SVGAGI. The V and J ends lost 10 bases and 4 bases respectively, with 22 bases between them. CDR3 sequence reads: CATERIAGTTYGYTF. The CDR3, as DNA: TGTGCCACGGAGAGGATAGCCGGGACAACCTATGGCTACACCTTC.

The chain combines TRBV5-1 with TRBJ2-1, with unresolved D. V gave up 4 bases and J gave up 6 bases, with 14 bases separating them. The CDR3 runs 14 residues. Looked up from germline, CDR1 is SGHRS and CDR2 is YFSETQ. In DNA form, the CDR3 reads TGCGCCAGCAGCGTGACCCCCCCTAGCAATGAGCAGTTCTTC. Amino acids: CASSVTPPSNEQFF.

This rearrangement joins TRBV10-3 to TRBJ1-2; D perhaps matches TRBD1 (5 bases). This CDR3 spans 15 amino acids. Trimming took off 0 bases at V and 6 bases at J, with 14 bases between the two ends. The germline gives CDR1 ENHRY, CDR2 SYGVKD. CDR3 bases: TGTGCCATCAGTGAGTCGGGACTCTCGCCGGATGGCTACACCTTC. This gives the protein CAISESGLSPDGYTF.

The gene calls are TRBV3-1 (or the pseudogene TRBV3-2) and TRBJ2-2; D perhaps matches TRBD1 (5 bases). The CDR3 runs to 14 residues. Germline V gene data show CDR1 as LGHDT and CDR2 as YNNKEL (reference sequence). Trimming took 4 bases from V and 5 from J, leaving 11 bases between them. The CDR3 sequence: CASSPLRETGELFF. CDR3 DNA: TGTGCCAGCAGCCCGCTCAGGGAAACCGGGGAGCTGTTTTTT.

The chain combines TRBV5-8 with TRBJ1-5, with a weak D call TRBD1 (5 bases). Trimming pared 5 bases from V and 9 bases from J, leaving 15 bases between. Germline V gene sequence: CDR1 SGHTS, CDR2 YDEGEE. The CDR3 has 13 amino acids. DNA of the CDR3: TGTGCCAGCAGTGTACAGGCTTCTGGGCCCCAGCATTTT. Protein sequence: CASSVQASGPQHF.

The chain recombines TRBV3-1 (or the pseudogene TRBV3-2) with TRBJ2-5, with a tentative D call TRBD2 (5 bases). Germline V CDR1 and CDR2: LGHDT, YNNKEL (reference sequence). V lost 4 bases to trimming and J lost 2 bases, with 8 bases between them. The CDR3 runs to 13 residues. Here the CDR3 reads CASSPGLQETQYF. The CDR3, as DNA: TGTGCCAGCAGCCCGGGATTACAAGAGACCCAGTACTTC.

The chain recombines TRBV6-5 with TRBJ1-5, with 8 bases that match TRBD1. Germline CDR1 and CDR2: MNHEY and SVGAGI. CDR3 length: 14 amino acids. V lost 6 bases, J lost 5 bases, and 6 bases stayed unmatched. The chain's CDR3 is CASRSLQGDQPQHF. CDR3 bases: TGTGCCAGCAGATCCCTACAGGGGGATCAGCCCCAGCATTTT.

The chain is built from TRBV14 and TRBJ1-5, with unresolved D. In germline, CDR1 is SGHDN, CDR2 FVKESK. Trimming cost V 4 bases and J 4 bases, with 5 bases left between them. The CDR3 spans 12 residues. CDR3 protein: CASSLPNQPQHF. The CDR3 DNA reads as TGTGCCAGCAGCCTTCCTAATCAGCCCCAGCATTTT.

This clone was seen only a few times. This CDR3 reads CASSFGQEFTGELFF. CDR3 nucleotide sequence: TGCGCCAGCAGCTTCGGACAGGAGTTTACCGGGGAGCTGTTTTTT. This sequence joins TRBV5-1 and TRBJ2-2, with 7 bases identical to TRBD1. This CDR3 spans 15 amino acids. With V trimmed by 2 bases and J by 5 bases, 6 bases remained unmatched. Germline V gene lookup returns CDR1 SGHRS and CDR2 YFSETQ.

J is TRBJ1-2 and V is TRBV29-1; 10 nucleotides line up with TRBD1. The CDR3 totals 13 residues. The V gene end was trimmed by 6 bases and the J gene end by 5 bases; junction bases not matched to a gene: 6. CDR1 is SQVTM and CDR2 is ANQGSEA in the germline V gene. The DNA of the CDR3 is TGCAGCGTCAGGACAGGGGGTCGGTATGGCTACACCTTC. Encoded protein: CSVRTGGRYGYTF. The full variable domain, in which reference TRBV29-1 and TRBJ1-2 provide the parts outside the CDR3, is SAVISQKPSRDICQRGTSLTIQCQVDSQVTMMFWYRQQPGQSLTLIATANQGSEATYESGFVIDKFPISRPNLTFSTLTVSNMSPEDSSIYLCSVRTGGRYGYTFGSGTRLTVV.

This clone is classed as medium-sized. V and J are TRBV5-6 and TRBJ2-6, with D unresolved. Trimming stripped 0 bases from V and 0 bases from J, with 4 bases between. Per the germline V gene, CDR1 is SGHDT and CDR2 is YYEEEE. CDR3 length equals 15 residues. CDR3 DNA sequence: TGTGCCAGCAGCTTGGGTAACTCTGGGGCCAACGTCCTGACTTTC. It translates to CASSLGNSGANVLTF.

The gene calls are TRBV2 and TRBJ1-3, with TRBD1 identical over 11 bases. With V trimmed by 7 bases and J by 2 bases, 4 bases remained unmatched. The germline V gene has CDR1 SNHLY and CDR2 FYNNEI. The CDR3 consists of 15 residues. CDR3 amino acids: CASKGTGGPGNTIYF. The CDR3 DNA is TGTGCCAGCAAAGGGACAGGGGGACCTGGAAACACCATATATTTT.

The V gene is TRBV4-1, the J gene TRBJ1-2; 7 bases align to TRBD1. Germline trimming cut 3 bases from V and 4 bases from J; bases unmatched to any gene: 17. Germline CDR1 is MGHRA and CDR2 is YSYEKL. CDR3 length: 18 amino acids. Written as DNA, the CDR3 is TGCGCCAGCAGCCATCCCACGCAGGGTCCCCCAGGGGGCTATGGCTACACCTTC. Its protein product is CASSHPTQGPPGGYGYTF.

This clone came up a few times. The chain carries TRBV6-1 and TRBJ2-3, with 8 bases lining up with TRBD2. The junction had 7 bases not matched to a gene; V was cut back by 9 bases and J by 2 bases. CDR1 and CDR2 (germline): MNHNS, SASEGT. This CDR3 contains 14 residues. CDR3 amino acids: CASQTSANTDTQYF. CDR3 bases: TGTGCCAGTCAGACTAGCGCCAACACAGATACGCAGTATTTT.

This chain links TRBV6-6 with TRBJ2-7; TRBD1 is a possible D gene (5 bases). This CDR3 comprises 12 residues. V was trimmed by 6 bases and J by 4 bases, leaving 10 bases between them. Germline V lookup: CDR1 MNHNY, CDR2 SVGAGI (reference sequence). The CDR3 region has the DNA TGTGCCAGCAGCATCGACAGTTACGAGCAGTACGTC. This gives the protein CASSIDSYEQYV.

This clone occurred a few times. This chain connects TRBV7-9 to TRBJ2-3, with 7 positions matching TRBD1. The germline V gene encodes CDR1 SEHNR and CDR2 FQNEAQ (reference sequence). V lost 7 bases, J lost 5 bases, and 21 bases stayed unmatched. CDR3 length: 18 amino acids. Here the CDR3 reads CASTETGWMRGLGDTQYF. The DNA for the CDR3 is TGTGCCAGCACCGAGACGGGTTGGATGAGGGGGCTTGGAGATACGCAGTATTTT.

The chain carries TRBV12-3 or TRBV12-4 and TRBJ2-5; TRBD1 aligns across 9 bases. V trimming: 10 bases; J trimming: 5 bases; junction bases outside the gene matches: 5. This CDR3 has 12 residues. CDR3 residues: CATGTGRETQYF. Written as DNA, the CDR3 is TGTGCCACCGGGACAGGGAGGGAGACCCAGTACTTC.

The chain uses TRBV6-5 and TRBJ1-2; 9 positions match TRBD1. V lost 7 bases to trimming and J lost 5 bases; unmatched junction nucleotides: 11. This CDR3 region has 15 residues. Looked up from germline, CDR1 is MNHEY and CDR2 is SVGAGI. The CDR3 region has the DNA TGTGCCAGCATTGCTACAGGGGGCGCTCGGTATGGCTACACCTTC. Amino acid sequence: CASIATGGARYGYTF.

Note on this clone: Additional DNA sequences in this sample encode the identical CDR3. This sequence joins TRBV6-5 and TRBJ1-6; 8 nucleotides match TRBD1. The CDR3 is made up of 12 amino acids. After removal of 8 bases from V and 7 bases from J, the junction contained 1 base not matched to a gene. The germline V gene encodes CDR1 MNHEY and CDR2 SVGAGI. Here the CDR3 reads CASRQGNSPLHF. CDR3 DNA sequence: TGTGCCAGCCGACAGGGGAATTCACCCCTCCACTTT.

This chain uses TRBV4-1 with TRBJ2-7, with 9 bases aligning to TRBD1. The V gene end was trimmed by 0 bases and the J gene end by 2 bases; junction bases not matched to a gene: 8. The germline gives CDR1 MGHRA, CDR2 YSYEKL. The CDR3 is 17 amino acids. The CDR3 here is CASSQEPGTGRTYEQYF. CDR3 in DNA: TGCGCCAGCAGCCAAGAACCCGGGACAGGGAGAACCTACGAGCAGTACTTC.

J is TRBJ1-6 and V is TRBV2; 8 bases match TRBD1. CDR1 is SNHLY, CDR2 FYNNEI, per germline. The CDR3 spans 14 residues. The V gene end was trimmed by 4 bases and the J gene end by 9 bases; junction bases not matched to a gene: 5. The CDR3 protein is CASSGGQGRSPLHF. CDR3 nucleotide sequence: TGTGCCAGCAGTGGTGGACAGGGCCGTTCACCCCTCCACTTT.